This note documents a single T cell receptor beta chain sequence. The sample originates from a study of blood T cell repertoires in COVID-19. About the research overall: Italy, Spain and the United States were the sources of the convalescent and acute COVID-19 samples. Sources were T cells, B-cell-depleted T cells, or PBMCs; the material itself was cDNA or gDNA.

Original data processing: Counts of nucleated cells, estimated from reference gene primer amplification, were obtained. The repertoire was sequenced with immunoSEQ multiplex PCR; TCRdb's copy has only in-frame clones and lacks some. V, J and clone size were drawn from that table, and D and trimming were deduced from the DNA. The table has fewer than 200,000 clones, roughly 85% seen once. The CDR3 contains 12 residues. V lost 6 bases and J 4 bases, leaving 8 bases between the germline ends. Per germline, CDR1 SNHLY and CDR2 FYNNEI. This clonotype originated in a man aged 60 to 75 with active or convalescent COVID-19. Sequenced sample: peripheral blood. The chain combines TRBV2 with TRBJ2-3, with a weak D call TRBD2 (5 bases). DNA for the CDR3: TGTGCCAGCAGACTAGGCGCAGATACGCAGTATTTT. Translation: CASRLGADTQYF.